This TCR beta chain derives from a study of shared clonotypes between healthy human individuals. Study information: Per-donor plates numbered three CD4 naive, three CD4 memory, two CD8 naive and one CD8 memory. The study, taken as a whole, reports: Investigators expected sequencing depth to affect clonotype sharing among donors. Across four donors, naive CD4 shared around 5.4%, naive CD8 under 4%, memory CD4 2.3%, memory CD8 about 0.4%.

Germline-derived CDR1 and CDR2 are LNHDA and SQIVND (reference sequence). Between the trimmed V and J ends, which lost 2 bases and 2 bases, there was a span of 9 bases. This CDR3 spans 14 amino acids. Naive CD8 cells lacked CD45RO, underwent positive selection for CCR7 and left out terminally differentiated effector memory CD45RA+ cells. With respect to this clone: Its target is not known.

Replicate PCRs from sorted subsets contained approximately 190 ng DNA, which is 30,000 to 35,000 T cell genomes. Assay: immunoSEQ multiplex PCR; the TCRdb copy retains only in-frame clones and omits some. The sample lists hundreds of thousands of clones, approximately 96% occurring once. The chain combines TRBV19 with TRBJ1-1; D gene ambiguous. The sequence was obtained from a woman in her twenties or thirties in good health. The sample comprised naive CD8+ T cells sorted from blood. CDR3 sequence (DNA): TGTGCCAGTAGTATAAGAAGACTTAACACTGAAGCTTTCTTT. Protein product: CASSIRRLNTEAFF.